The 15 T cell receptor beta chains presented below share a single source sample, sequenced in a study of shared T cell receptors in the human thymus (dated by TCRdb to about 2021). The library was produced with the immunoSEQ multiplex PCR assay. Held by TCRdb, this immuneACCESS table contains in-frame sequences only and omits some clones. Under half of the omission traces to an unresolved V gene where checked; the cause of the rest is unknown. This sample has some 700,000 clones in its table, and approximately 85% of those were observed once. The ten largest clones capture more than 0.008% of the sample. Separately, the same data were catalogued under a study of human thymus T cells.

The sample taken for sequencing was thymocytes. These receptors were collected from a girl less than two years old with a congenital heart defect. Donor details come from another sample of the same person, matched by shared clones.

The chain joins TRBV11-2 to TRBJ1-3, with D possibly matching TRBD1 (5 bases). The CDR3 is 16 amino acids. Between the trimmed V and J ends, which lost 3 bases and 1 base, there was a span of 13 bases. The V gene's germline CDR1 is SGHAT and CDR2 FQNNGV. The CDR3 sequence is CASSFLQASSGNTIYF. DNA for the CDR3: TGTGCCAGCAGCTTTTTACAGGCCTCGTCTGGAAACACCATATATTTT.

The chain joins TRBV6-1 to TRBJ1-1, with D unresolved. Germline values: CDR1 MNHNS, CDR2 SASEGT. The V end was cut by 6 bases, the J end by 2 bases, with 10 bases between. This CDR3 has 13 residues. The CDR3 DNA follows: TGTGCCAGCAGCTTCAAAGCCAACACTGAAGCTTTCTTT. It translates to CASSFKANTEAFF.

The chain recombines TRBV7-9 with TRBJ2-7; 7 nucleotides agree with TRBD1. Germline CDR1 SEHNR, CDR2 FQNEAQ (reference sequence). V shed 2 bases, J shed 1 base, and the junction held 2 bases outside the gene matches. The CDR3 runs to 14 residues. The CDR3 DNA reads as TGTGCCAGCAGCTTAATGACAGGGTCCTACGAGCAGTACTTC. Its translation: CASSLMTGSYEQYF.

This chain links TRBV6-5 with TRBJ2-7; 11 nucleotides line up with TRBD1. The CDR3 is 15 residues long. The germline gives CDR1 MNHEY, CDR2 SVGAGI. V was clipped by 5 bases and J by 4 bases; unmatched bases: 7. Here the CDR3 DNA reads TGTGCCAGCAGTAGACGGACAGGGGGCCTGTACGAGCAGTACTTC. Protein product: CASSRRTGGLYEQYF.

V usage is TRBV18 and J usage is TRBJ1-2; 7 bases match TRBD1. Germline CDR1 reads KGHSH; CDR2 reads LQKENI. The CDR3 runs 15 residues. J gave up 5 bases and V 2 bases, and 8 bases lay outside the gene matches. In DNA form, the CDR3 reads TGTGCCAGCTCACCAAGGGGGCGCAGGCTGTATGGCTACACCTTC. Residues: CASSPRGRRLYGYTF.

The rearrangement joins TRBV5-5 to TRBJ1-5; no clear D gene. The V gene lost 1 base and the J gene lost 0 bases, with 8 bases spanning the gap. This CDR3 is 15 amino acids long. The germline V gene encodes CDR1 SGHKS and CDR2 YYEKEE (reference sequence). The CDR3 is CASSLSGNSNQPQHF. CDR3 DNA sequence: TGTGCCAGCAGCTTGTCCGGGAATAGCAATCAGCCCCAGCATTTT.

The V and J genes are TRBV6-5 and TRBJ1-2; 7 nucleotides match TRBD1. Trimming took 4 bases from V and 1 from J; bases not matched to a gene: 9. Germline V CDR1 and CDR2: MNHEY, SVGAGI. This CDR3 spans 16 amino acids. CDR3 nucleotides: TGTGCCAGCAGTTCAAGGGGGCCCCCTAATAACTATGGCTACACCTTC. As protein: CASSSRGPPNNYGYTF.

J is TRBJ2-5 and V is TRBV15; D unresolved. The J call is uncertain, as TRBJ2-7 better fits the DNA end. In germline, CDR1 is LNHNV, CDR2 YYDKDF (reference sequence). The CDR3 spans 16 residues. The CDR3 is CATSSPPGAPPYEQYF. CDR3 in DNA: TGTGCCACCAGCAGTCCCCCAGGTGCACCCCCCTACGAGCAGTACTTC.

The chain is built from TRBV7-2 and TRBJ1-1; D not resolved. V was shortened by 2 bases and J by 0 bases, with 16 bases between the two germline ends. Germline V lookup: CDR1 SGHTA, CDR2 FQGNSA. The CDR3 is 17 amino acids. Here the CDR3 DNA reads TGTGCCAGCAGCTTATCCCGCGGGGAGGGAATGAACACTGAAGCTTTCTTT. Translated: CASSLSRGEGMNTEAFF.

The rearrangement joins TRBV5-1 to TRBJ1-1; a possible D gene is TRBD1 (5 bases). CDR1 is SGHRS, CDR2 YFSETQ, per germline. The V end was cut by 0 bases, the J end by 3 bases, with 15 bases between. This CDR3 has 16 amino acids. DNA for the CDR3: TGCGCCAGCAGCTTGGCCACGGGCCAAGGGGACACTGAAGCTTTCTTT. This translates into CASSLATGQGDTEAFF. Full variable domain (remainder filled in from reference TRBV5-1 and TRBJ1-1): KAGVTQTPRYLIKTRGQQVTLSCSPISGHRSVSWYQQTPGQGLQFLFEYFSETQRNKGNFPGRFSGRQFSNSRSEMNVSTLELGDSALYLCASSLATGQGDTEAFFGQGTRLTVV.

This clone has a single count. Here the CDR3 DNA reads TGTGCCAGCAGAGCTCAGGAAGCTGACTATGGCTACACCTTC. Its translation is CASRAQEADYGYTF. This sequence joins TRBV6-5 and TRBJ1-2, with D hard to call. The CDR3 is made up of 14 amino acids. Trimming shortened V by 6 bases and J by 3 bases, and 14 bases separated the two germline ends. Germline V lookup: CDR1 MNHEY, CDR2 SVGAGI.

The chain has TRBV4-1 and TRBJ1-6, with D uncertain. V lost 5 bases and J lost 0, with 17 bases in between. Per the germline V gene, CDR1 is MGHRA and CDR2 is YSYEKL. The CDR3 spans 18 residues. The CDR3 DNA is TGCGCCAGCAGCTCCACTCCGGTGGCGGGCTCCTATAATTCACCCCTCCACTTT. This codes for CASSSTPVAGSYNSPLHF.

J is TRBJ1-2 and V is TRBV4-3; 8 nucleotides match TRBD1. The CDR3 has 14 residues. Trimming cost V 6 bases and J 8 bases; bases outside gene matches: 11. Germline V gene lookup returns CDR1 LGHNA and CDR2 YSLEER. CDR3 sequence reads: CASRETGGPRGYTF. The CDR3 DNA reads as TGCGCCAGCAGGGAAACAGGGGGACCTAGAGGCTACACCTTC.

This clone was picked up a small number of times. This chain uses TRBV7-7 with TRBJ2-7; 9 positions match TRBD2. The CDR3 is 16 amino acids. Germline loops: CDR1 SSHAT, CDR2 FNYEAQ (reference sequence). V dropped 3 bases and J dropped 0; count of bases not matched to a gene: 6. CDR3 residues: CASSFKTSGSSYEQYF. The CDR3 nucleotides read TGTGCCAGCAGCTTTAAGACTAGCGGATCCTCCTACGAGCAGTACTTC. The full variable domain, its missing parts supplied by reference TRBV7-7 and TRBJ2-7, is GAGVSQSPRYKVTKRGQDVTLRCDPISSHATLYWYQQALGQGPEFLTYFNYEAQPDKSGLPSDRFSAERPEGSISTLTIQRTEQRDSAMYRCASSFKTSGSSYEQYFGPGTRLTVT.

This sequence joins TRBV19 and TRBJ1-2; the D gene is possibly TRBD1 (6 bases). The CDR3 extends over 14 amino acids. Trimming left V 3 bases short and J 2 bases short, with 10 bases between. CDR1 LNHDA and CDR2 SQIVND come from the germline V gene (reference sequence). The CDR3 DNA reads TGTGCCAGTAGTATGAAAGGGACAAACTATGGCTACACCTTC. It specifies CASSMKGTNYGYTF.